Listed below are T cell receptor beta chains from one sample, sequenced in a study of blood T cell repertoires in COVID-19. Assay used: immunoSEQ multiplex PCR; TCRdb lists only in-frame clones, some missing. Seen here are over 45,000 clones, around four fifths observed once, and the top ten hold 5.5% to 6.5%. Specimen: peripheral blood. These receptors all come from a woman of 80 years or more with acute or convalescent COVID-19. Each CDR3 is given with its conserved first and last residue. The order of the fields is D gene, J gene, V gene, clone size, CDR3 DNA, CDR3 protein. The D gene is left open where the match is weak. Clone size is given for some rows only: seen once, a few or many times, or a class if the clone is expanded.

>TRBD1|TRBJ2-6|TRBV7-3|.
TGTGCCAGCGGCCGGGACAGACACTCCGGGGCCAACGTCCTGACTTTC
CASGRDRHSGANVLTF
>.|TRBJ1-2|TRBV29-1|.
TGCAGCGTTGTCTGGGGGGTGGGAGGCTACACCTTC
CSVVWGVGGYTF
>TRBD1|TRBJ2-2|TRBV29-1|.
TGCAGCGTCTCAGGAGGGGACAGGGCGAAGGCCGGGGAGCTGTTTTTT
CSVSGGDRAKAGELFF
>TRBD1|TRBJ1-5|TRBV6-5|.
TGTGCCAGCATTCCGGACAGGGCCTATCAGCCCCAGCATTTT
CASIPDRAYQPQHF
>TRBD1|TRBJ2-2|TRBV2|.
TGTGCCATAGGGACAGGGGTCACCGGGGAGCTGTTTTTT
CAIGTGVTGELFF
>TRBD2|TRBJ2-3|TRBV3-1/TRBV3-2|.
TGTGCCAGCAGCCAGGCGAGCGGGGCGGCCACAGATACGCAGTATTTT
CASSQASGAATDTQYF
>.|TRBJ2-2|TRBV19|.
TGTGCCAGTAGTATAGCAAGGAACAGCCCCGGGGAGCTGTTTTTT
CASSIARNSPGELFF
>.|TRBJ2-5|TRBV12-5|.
TGTGCTAGTGGTACTGGGCAGTACGAAGAGACCCAGTACTTC
CASGTGQYEETQYF
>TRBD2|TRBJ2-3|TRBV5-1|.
TGCGCCAGCAGCCCGACCGCGTTTGAGCGGGGATATACAGATACGCAGTATTTT
CASSPTAFERGYTDTQYF
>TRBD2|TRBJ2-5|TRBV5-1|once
TGCGCCAGCAGCGCGACTAGCGGGGGAAAAGAGACCCAGTACTTC
CASSATSGGKETQYF
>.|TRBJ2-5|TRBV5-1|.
TGCGCCAGCAGCCCACAGACCACGATACAAGAGACCCAGTACTTC
CASSPQTTIQETQYF
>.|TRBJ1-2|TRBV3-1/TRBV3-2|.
TGTGCCAGCAGCCACAAGCTCCGTTCGGTTTTCCCTAACTATGGCTACACCTTC
CASSHKLRSVFPNYGYTF
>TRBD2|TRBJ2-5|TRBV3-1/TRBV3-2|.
TGTGCCAGCAGCCTCGCGGGGGGGCCAGGAGAGACCCAGTACTTC
CASSLAGGPGETQYF
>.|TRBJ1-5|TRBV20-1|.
TGCAGTGCTAGTGTGAGGGTTGGTGGCAATCAGCCCCAGCATTTT
CSASVRVGGNQPQHF
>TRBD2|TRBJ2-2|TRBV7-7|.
TGTGCTAGCAGCCCGCGGAGCGGGGGGGTAAACACCGGGGAGCTGTTTTTT
CASSPRSGGVNTGELFF
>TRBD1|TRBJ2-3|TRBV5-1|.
TGCGCCAGCAGCGGGACAGCCCTAAATACAGATACGCAGTATTTT
CASSGTALNTDTQYF
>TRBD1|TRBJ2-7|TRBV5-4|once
TGTGCCAGCAGCTTTCGACAGGGTGGGTACGAGCAGTACTTC
CASSFRQGGYEQYF
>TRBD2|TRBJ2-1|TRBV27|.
TGTGCCAGCAGGGATCTCGCGGGGGGGTACAATGAGCAGTTCTTC
CASRDLAGGYNEQFF
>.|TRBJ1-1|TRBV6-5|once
TGTGCCAGCAGTTACACCGACAGATTTACTGAAGCTTTCTTT
CASSYTDRFTEAFF
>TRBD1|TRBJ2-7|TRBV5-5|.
TGTGCCAGCAGCTTTCAGGGGGCCTACGAGCAGTACTTC
CASSFQGAYEQYF
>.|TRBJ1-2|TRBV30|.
TGTGCCTGGAGCCAGACCGGGACACCTTCTACTAACTATGGCTACACCTTC
CAWSQTGTPSTNYGYTF
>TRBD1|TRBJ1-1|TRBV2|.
TGTGCCAGCGGGGGGGACAGGGGGAACACTGAAGCTTTCTTT
CASGGDRGNTEAFF
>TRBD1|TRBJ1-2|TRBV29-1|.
TGCAGCGTTGAAGCTCGGACAGGGAGGGATGGCTACACCTTC
CSVEARTGRDGYTF
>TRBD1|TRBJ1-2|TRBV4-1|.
TGCGCCAGCAGCCCAGGGGGGACGAGCTATGGCTACACCTTC
CASSPGGTSYGYTF
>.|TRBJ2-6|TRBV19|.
TGTGCCAGTAGTCCAGGGGTCTCTGGGGCCAACGTCCTGACTTTC
CASSPGVSGANVLTF
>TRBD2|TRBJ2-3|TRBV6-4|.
TGTGCCAGCAGTGTTCTAGCGGGGGGGCCTCGGGATACGCAGTATTTT
CASSVLAGGPRDTQYF
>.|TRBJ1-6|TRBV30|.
TGTGCCTGGAGTGACCCTTCCAGGAATTCACCCCTCCACTTT
CAWSDPSRNSPLHF
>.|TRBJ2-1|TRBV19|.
TGTGCCAGTAGTATAGCCAGGATGATAGACTCCTACAATGAGCAGTTCTTC
CASSIARMIDSYNEQFF
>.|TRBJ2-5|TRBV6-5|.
TGTGCCAGCACCGAAGGGGGACTACCTCAAGAGACCCAGTACTTC
CASTEGGLPQETQYF
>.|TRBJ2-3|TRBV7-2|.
TGTGCCAGCAGCTTCGACAGGAGCACAGATACGCAGTATTTT
CASSFDRSTDTQYF
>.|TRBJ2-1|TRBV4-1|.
TGCGCCAGCAGCCAAGATCGGTTGAGGGGGGGGGAACAGTTCTTC
CASSQDRLRGGEQFF
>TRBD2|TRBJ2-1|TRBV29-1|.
TGCAGCGTTGACCGGACTAGCGGGGGGCCTATCGGGTACAATGAGCAGTTCTTC
CSVDRTSGGPIGYNEQFF
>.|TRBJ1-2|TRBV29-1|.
TGCAGCGCCGCTCAGGGGCAGGGTCACGGCTACACCTTC
CSAAQGQGHGYTF
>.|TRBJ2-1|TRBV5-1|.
TGCGCCAGCAGCTCCGGGTTAATCTCCTACAATGAGCAGTTCTTC
CASSSGLISYNEQFF
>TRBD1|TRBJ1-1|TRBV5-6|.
TGTGCCAGCAGCTCGGAGGGACGTGGGCGGACAGGAGATACTGAAGCTTTCTTT
CASSSEGRGRTGDTEAFF
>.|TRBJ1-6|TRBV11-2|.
TGTGCCAGCAGCTCATACGGGTGGTCACCCCTCCACTTT
CASSSYGWSPLHF
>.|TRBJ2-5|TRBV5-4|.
TGTGCCAGCAGCTTATTCGGGTCAGGGGAGACCCAGTACTTC
CASSLFGSGETQYF
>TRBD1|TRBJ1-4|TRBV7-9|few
TGTGCCAGCAGCCGTGAAGGACAGGTTAATGAAAAACTGTTTTTT
CASSREGQVNEKLFF
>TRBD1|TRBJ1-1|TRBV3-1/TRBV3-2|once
TGTGCCAGCAGCCGAAGCAGGACAGGGGGCACTGAAGCTTTCTTT
CASSRSRTGGTEAFF
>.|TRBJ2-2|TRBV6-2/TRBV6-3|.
TGTGCCAGCAGTTACGGCAGGGACACCGGGGAGCTGTTTTTT
CASSYGRDTGELFF
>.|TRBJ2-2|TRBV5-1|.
TGCGCCAGCAGCTTGGTTCCCGACACCGGGGAGCTGTTTTTT
CASSLVPDTGELFF
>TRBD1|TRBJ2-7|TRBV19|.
TGTGCCAGTAGTATACAGGGGGACCCCTCCTACGAGCAGTACTTC
CASSIQGDPSYEQYF
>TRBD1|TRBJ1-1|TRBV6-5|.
TGTGCCAGCAGTAGGGACAGGGGGCAAAGCACTGAAGCTTTCTTT
CASSRDRGQSTEAFF
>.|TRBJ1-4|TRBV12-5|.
TGTGCTAGTGGTCTCTCGGCCCGACAGGAAAAACTGTTTTTT
CASGLSARQEKLFF
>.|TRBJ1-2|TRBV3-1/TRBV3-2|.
TGTGCCAGCAGCCAAGCCCTGGGGGCGGGTGGCTACACCTTC
CASSQALGAGGYTF
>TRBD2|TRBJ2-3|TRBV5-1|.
TGCGCCAGCAGGACTAGCGGGGGGAGGACAGATACGCAGTATTTT
CASRTSGGRTDTQYF
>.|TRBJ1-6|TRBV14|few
TGTGCCAGCAGCCAAAACAGGAATTCACCCCTCCACTTT
CASSQNRNSPLHF
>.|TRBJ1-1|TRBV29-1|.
TGCAGCGTGAGCGTAGTAGGTGAAGCTTTCTTT
CSVSVVGEAFF
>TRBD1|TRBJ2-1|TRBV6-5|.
TGTGCCAGCAGTTACACAGGGGGCTACAATGAGCAGTTCTTC
CASSYTGGYNEQFF
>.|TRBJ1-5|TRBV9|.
TGTGCCAGCTGCCGGGGAAGCCAGCCCCAGCATTTT
CASCRGSQPQHF
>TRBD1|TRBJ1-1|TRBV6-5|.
TGTGCCAGCAGCGCTTTACAGGGGGGTGTCACTGAAGCTTTCTTT
CASSALQGGVTEAFF
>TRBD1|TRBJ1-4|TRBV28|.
TGTGCCAGCAGTATCACAGGGGGCGCAGATGAAAAACTGTTTTTT
CASSITGGADEKLFF
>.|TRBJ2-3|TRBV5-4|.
TGTGCCAGCTCAGGCGGGGGCACTAGCACAGATACGCAGTATTTT
CASSGGGTSTDTQYF
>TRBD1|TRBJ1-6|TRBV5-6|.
TGTGCCAGCAGCTTGGTCGACAGGGTAGAGAATTCACCCCTCCACTTT
CASSLVDRVENSPLHF
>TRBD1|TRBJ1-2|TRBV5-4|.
TGTGCCAGCAGCCCGACGACAGGGGCGATCTATGGCTACACCTTC
CASSPTTGAIYGYTF
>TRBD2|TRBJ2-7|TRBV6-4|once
TGTGCCAGCAGTGAAGGGCTAGCGGGGACCTACGAGCAGTACTTC
CASSEGLAGTYEQYF
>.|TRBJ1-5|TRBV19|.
TGTGCCAGTCGCCTTAAACAGACCTATCAGCCCCAGCATTTT
CASRLKQTYQPQHF